Following are 5 T cell receptor beta chains from one sample sequenced in a study of blood T cell repertoires in COVID-19. The repertoire was sequenced with immunoSEQ multiplex PCR; TCRdb's copy has only in-frame clones and lacks some. The sample includes about 240,000 clones, around nine tenths of them seen just once. Sequenced sample: peripheral blood. The receptor set was obtained from a woman aged 70 to 79 with active or convalescent COVID-19.

The V and J genes are TRBV9 and TRBJ1-5, with D perhaps TRBD1 (5 bases). Looked up from germline, CDR1 is SGDLS and CDR2 is YYNGEE. V was trimmed by 4 bases and J by 5 bases, leaving 10 bases between them. The CDR3 totals 13 residues. CDR3 sequence: CASSQGLDQPQHF. In DNA, the CDR3 is TGTGCCAGCAGCCAGGGTCTAGATCAGCCCCAGCATTTT.

The chain employs TRBV5-6 and TRBJ2-7; D remains unclear. CDR1 is SGHDT and CDR2 is YYEEEE in the germline V gene. V was pared by 5 bases and J by 2 bases, with 14 bases between. The CDR3 runs 14 residues. The DNA of the CDR3 is TGTGCCAGCAGACCTAATGGGCGTCCCTACGAGCAGTACTTC. It encodes CASRPNGRPYEQYF.

This chain joins TRBV7-8 and TRBJ2-1; TRBD2 is a possible D gene (6 bases). The CDR3 is made up of 16 amino acids. Germline loops: CDR1 SGHVS, CDR2 FQNEAQ. With 5 bases removed from V and 9 bases from J, the gap between germline ends came to 23 bases. CDR3 sequence (DNA): TGTGCCAGCAGCCCCCTAAGCGGAGGGGTTTCGAGTGAGCAGTTCTTC. This translates into CASSPLSGGVSSEQFF.

This clone was picked up a small number of times. J is TRBJ1-1 and V is TRBV4-2; 9 bases align to TRBD1. The ends lost 4 bases at V and 5 bases at J; junction bases unmatched: 5. Germline V CDR1 and CDR2: LGHNA, YNFKEQ. The CDR3 runs 14 residues. CDR3 bases: TGTGCCAGCAGCCCCAACAGGGGGCCGACTGAAGCTTTCTTT. This codes for CASSPNRGPTEAFF.

The CDR3 here is CASSEGATSPLHF. CDR3 DNA: TGTGCCAGTAGTGAGGGGGCTACCTCACCCCTCCACTTT. The chain recombines TRBV19 with TRBJ1-6, with 7 bases fitting TRBD1. Germline V CDR1 and CDR2: LNHDA, SQIVND (reference sequence). V gave up 5 bases and J gave up 10 bases; unmatched junction bases: 5. This CDR3 is 13 amino acids long. Full variable domain (outside the CDR3, taken from reference TRBV19 and TRBJ1-6): DGGITQSPKYLFRKEGQNVTLSCEQNLNHDAMYWYRQDPGQGLRLIYYSQIVNDFQKGDIAEGYSVSREKKESFPLTVTSAQKNPTAFYLCASSEGATSPLHFGNGTRLTVT.